This T cell receptor (beta chain) was recorded in a study of T cell repertoires in cytomegalovirus infection (dated by TCRdb to about 2019). Describing the broader study: The peptide stimulations were aimed at well-studied HLA-B-restricted epitopes as well as recently identified HLA-C-restricted CMV epitopes, whose presentation resists viral immunomodulation. The HLA type of each donor mattered for the analysis, because public TCR beta signatures pointed to carriage of CMV infection along with the matching HLA type. Overall results and qualifications from the work: The ex vivo response was dominated by HLA-C-restricted CMV-specific TCR beta clonotypes, which also provided the single most frequent clonotype in two of eight donors. Cumulative frequency of public TCR beta family members discriminated carriers of CMV infection plus the relevant HLA type in this cohort and an independent 352-donor cohort.

In the paper's terms, the treatment or condition label means: in vitro stimulation with specific CMV peptide epitopes to enrich CMV-specific T cells. For this chain, trimming is 5 bases at the V end and 1 base at the J end, and the number of junction bases without a gene match is 6. CDR3 length: 16 amino acids, cysteine to phenylalanine. Just the 48-base CDR3 DNA is kept, in frame starting at base 1. This clonotype was seen more than once but under ten times. It lacks a known antigen. Base quality data are lacking; no much larger clone is found one base away. The listed sequencing device is Illumina HiSeq 1500. The public sequencing data were trimmed at Q25 with fastp and processed into clonotypes with MiXCR by TCRdb, which kept only in-frame beta chains. Merged by CDR3 protein, the rows form single entries marked with the most common genes and DNA. The sample has some 100,000 distinct CDR3 sequences on record, under 30% of them singletons. The ten most abundant clones make up around 80% of the sample.

The source is a human donor in good health (CMV status not recorded). Some clones in this sample may be carry-over from other donors' samples. The sequences come from CD8+ T cells from cultured PBMCs, collected from culture after CMV antigen stimulation. This receptor chain uses TRBV12-3 or TRBV12-4 and TRBJ2-2, and 8 junctional nucleotides match TRBD1. The nucleotides are TGTGCCAGCAGTCTCTTAGGGACAGGGAACACCGGGGAGCTGTTTTTT. The translation is CASSLLGTGNTGELFF.